This T cell receptor beta chain appears in the sequencing data of a study of neoadjuvant nivolumab and ipilimumab in lung cancer (TCRdb year 2020). Regarding the research as a whole: Nivolumab was administered intravenously at 3 mg/kg on days 1, 15 and 29, and in the combination arm ipilimumab 1 mg/kg was added on day 1 only. Of the roughly 45 patients with operable NSCLC treated in the trial, around 23 were randomized to nivolumab monotherapy and 21 to nivolumab plus ipilimumab. For each study arm, the primary endpoint of the trial was the rate of major pathologic response (MPR) in the intention-to-treat population. Matched pretherapy and resected tumor pairs were analyzed from seven patients, of whom four had been treated with nivolumab and three with nivolumab plus ipilimumab. TCR repertoires in pretherapy (baseline) peripheral blood were compared with TCR repertoires in tumors resected at surgery after neoadjuvant immune checkpoint blockade. The paper as a whole reports these results and caveats: TCR richness and clonality were greater in resected tumors than in tumor-adjacent uninvolved lung, and increases were seen in more dual-therapy-treated tumors. From pretherapy to surgery, tumor T-cell richness and clonality increased in three of three dual-therapy tumors but in only two of four nivolumab-treated tumors. A positive correlation was observed between pretherapy blood TCR richness and richness in tumors resected after neoadjuvant therapy (Spearman R ~ 0.85). No significant correlation was found between TCR clonality and pathologic tumor regression, and only one major-pathologic-response sample was available for the clonality analysis. TCR sequencing was performed in a small number of samples.

Library preparation was by the immunoSEQ multiplex PCR assay. The source study handled its data this way. Repertoires were summarized in terms of richness and clonality, and significantly expanded and contracted clones between pre- and post-therapy samples were identified. TCRdb retrieved this table from immuneACCESS and kept in-frame rearrangements only. Not all clones are present; in checked studies, unresolved V genes account for under half, and no reason is known for the remainder. V and J calls and clone size come straight from that table; D and trimming were deduced from the DNA. This sample holds fewer than 30,000 clones; roughly three quarters were observed only once. About 20% of the sample is in the top ten clones. The time point label, as the study defines it: at surgical resection after neoadjuvant nivolumab +/- ipilimumab. The samples were obtained from NEOSTAR, a phase 2 randomized trial that tested neoadjuvant nivolumab or nivolumab plus ipilimumab, followed by surgery, in operable NSCLC.

Details on this clone: Its target antigen remains unknown. Base qualities were left out, and no much larger clone turns up one base away.

The clonotype originates from an adult with non-small cell lung cancer. The source material was tumor tissue, sampled after neoadjuvant nivolumab, alone or with ipilimumab, at or shortly before surgery.

The sequence in DNA is TGTGCCAGCAGTTACGGCGGCGGATTTAATCAGCCCCAGCATTTT. It specifies CASSYGGGFNQPQHF. Recombination joined TRBV6-6 with TRBJ1-5; the D gene is unclear. V was cut back by 2 bases and J by 4 bases, leaving a gap of 12 bases between them. Looking up the germline V gene (reference sequence) yields CDR1 MNHNY and CDR2 SVGAGI. Inclusive of the bounding cysteine and phenylalanine, the CDR3 is 15 residues long. CDR3 DNA only is kept here, 45 bases in frame from base 1.